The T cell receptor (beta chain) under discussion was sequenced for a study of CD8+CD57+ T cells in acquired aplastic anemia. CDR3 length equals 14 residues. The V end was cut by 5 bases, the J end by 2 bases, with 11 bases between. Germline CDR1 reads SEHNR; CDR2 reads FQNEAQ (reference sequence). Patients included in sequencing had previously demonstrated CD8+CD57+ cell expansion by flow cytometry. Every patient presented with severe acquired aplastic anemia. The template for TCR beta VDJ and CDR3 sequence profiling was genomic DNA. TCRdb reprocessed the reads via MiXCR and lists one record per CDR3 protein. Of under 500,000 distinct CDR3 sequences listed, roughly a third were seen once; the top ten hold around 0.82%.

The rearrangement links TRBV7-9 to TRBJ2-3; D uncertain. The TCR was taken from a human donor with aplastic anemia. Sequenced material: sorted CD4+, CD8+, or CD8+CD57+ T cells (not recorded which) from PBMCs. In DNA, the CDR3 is TGTGCCAGCAGCCCAGTGGGGATCACAGATACGCAGTATTTT. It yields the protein CASSPVGITDTQYF.